These T cell receptor beta chains were read from a single sample in a study of blood T cell repertoires in COVID-19. Profiling relied on immunoSEQ multiplex PCR, and the TCRdb table lists in-frame clones only, not all of them. The table lists some 80,000 clones, roughly 88% of them singletons. Material for sequencing was peripheral blood. These receptors all come from a human donor in a cohort sampled during active COVID-19. CDR3s include the opening cysteine and the closing phenylalanine or tryptophan. A D gene is named only where the DNA matches it firmly. Clone size appears in some rows only: once, few, many, or a class for an expanded clone.

J gene,D gene,V gene,clone size,CDR3 DNA,CDR3 protein
TRBJ1-5,TRBD1,TRBV28,.,TGTGCCAGCAGTTCCACCGGGACAGGGGGCGTTCAGCCCCAGCATTTT,CASSSTGTGGVQPQHF
TRBJ1-5,.,TRBV19,.,TGTGCCAGTAGTATAGCGGGGGATAGCAATCAGCCCCAGCATTTT,CASSIAGDSNQPQHF
TRBJ2-1,TRBD1,TRBV9,.,TGTGCCAGCAGCACCCGGACAGGGGGCTATATCTACAATGAGCAGTTCTTC,CASSTRTGGYIYNEQFF
TRBJ2-5,TRBD1,TRBV7-2,once,TGTGCCAGCAGCTTACAGGGGGCCCAAGAGACCCAGTACTTC,CASSLQGAQETQYF
TRBJ2-3,TRBD2,TRBV5-8,.,TGTGCCAGCAGCACACTAGCGGGAGTTCGCACAGATACGCAGTATTTT,CASSTLAGVRTDTQYF
TRBJ2-7,.,TRBV28,.,TGTGCCAGCGCGTCGTCCAGAGGGCTCCACTACGAGCAGTACTTC,CASASSRGLHYEQYF
TRBJ2-7,.,TRBV5-6,once,TGTGCCAGCAGTGCAACGCGTTTCGGGACAAGCGTCTACGAGCAGTACTTC,CASSATRFGTSVYEQYF
TRBJ1-5,.,TRBV28,.,TGTGCCAGCAGTTTAGCAGGGGCGCGGAATCAGCCCCAGCATTTT,CASSLAGARNQPQHF
TRBJ1-4,TRBD1,TRBV19,.,TGTGCCAGTAGGTTAGGGACAGGCGGCGAAAAACTGTTTTTT,CASRLGTGGEKLFF
TRBJ2-3,.,TRBV24-1,once,TGTGCCACCAGTGATGGGCGGGGGCGATACACAGATACGCAGTATTTT,CATSDGRGRYTDTQYF
TRBJ2-3,.,TRBV27,.,TGTGCCAGCAGCAAAGGGGCTCTGAGCACAGATACGCAGTATTTT,CASSKGALSTDTQYF
TRBJ2-5,TRBD2,TRBV18,.,TGTGCCAGCTCCCCATCAGCAGCGGGAGTATTGGAGACCCAGTACTTC,CASSPSAAGVLETQYF
TRBJ1-5,TRBD1,TRBV6-2/TRBV6-3,.,TGTGCCAGCAGTAGTCAGAGGACAGGGCGCAATCAGCCCCAGCATTTT,CASSSQRTGRNQPQHF
TRBJ1-2,.,TRBV3-1/TRBV3-2,.,TGTGCCAGCAGCCAATCTACAGGGATGACCTCTGGCTACACCTTC,CASSQSTGMTSGYTF
TRBJ2-4,TRBD2,TRBV4-1,.,TGCGCCAGCAGCCCTGTCCTGGGGCGGGAGAAAAACATTCAGTACTTC,CASSPVLGREKNIQYF
TRBJ2-7,TRBD1,TRBV19,.,TGTGCCAGTAGTCCCTCGGGACAGTTCAACGAGCAGTACTTC,CASSPSGQFNEQYF
TRBJ2-1,TRBD1,TRBV15,.,TGTGCCACCAGCAGAGGGGACAGCTCCTACAATGAGCAGTTCTTC,CATSRGDSSYNEQFF
TRBJ2-5,.,TRBV6-5,.,TGTGCCAGCAGTCCCAGGGGCTTGCAAGAGACCCAGTACTTC,CASSPRGLQETQYF
TRBJ1-5,TRBD1,TRBV18,.,TGTGCCAGCTCACCGGGACAGAATCAGCCCCAGCATTTT,CASSPGQNQPQHF
TRBJ2-1,.,TRBV2,.,TGTGCCACCCTGTCCCCAGAGAGGAGCTCCTACAATGAGCAGTTCTTC,CATLSPERSSYNEQFF
TRBJ2-1,TRBD2,TRBV14,.,TGTGCCAGCAGCCAAGATAGGACTAGCGGGGGTGAGCAGTTCTTC,CASSQDRTSGGEQFF
TRBJ1-1,.,TRBV5-6,.,TGTGCCAGCAGCTTAGGGGCGACAACGAACACTGAAGCTTTCTTT,CASSLGATTNTEAFF
TRBJ2-3,.,TRBV19,once,TGTGCCAGTAGTGTCGCCGGGAGTAGCACAGATACGCAGTATTTT,CASSVAGSSTDTQYF
TRBJ1-2,.,TRBV18,.,TGTGCCAGCTCACCAACGGAGGGAGGGCCCCTTCGGGGCTACACCTTC,CASSPTEGGPLRGYTF
TRBJ2-7,.,TRBV5-5,.,TGTGCCAGCAGCTTGGCCGCTAGTTCCTACGAGCAGTACTTC,CASSLAASSYEQYF
TRBJ1-6,TRBD1,TRBV19,.,TGTGCCAGTAGCAGCGGGACAGGGGGCTCTTCACCCCTCCACTTT,CASSSGTGGSSPLHF
TRBJ2-4,.,TRBV28,.,TGTGCCAGCAGTCCAATCGCGTCCAAAAACATTCAGTACTTC,CASSPIASKNIQYF
TRBJ1-1,.,TRBV2,.,TGTGCCAGCCAGTCACAGTCGAACACTGAAGCTTTCTTT,CASQSQSNTEAFF
TRBJ2-7,.,TRBV19,.,TGTGCCAGTAGTATTGGAGGGCCAAGCTCCTACGAGCAGTACTTC,CASSIGGPSSYEQYF
TRBJ2-1,.,TRBV9,.,TGTGCCAGCAGCCCTTCACCGGGGGACAGCTACAATGAGCAGTTCTTC,CASSPSPGDSYNEQFF
TRBJ2-7,TRBD1,TRBV6-2/TRBV6-3,few,TGTGCCAGCAGTTCGACCAGGGACAGGGGGCGCAACGAGCAGTACTTC,CASSSTRDRGRNEQYF
TRBJ1-1,.,TRBV30,.,TGTGCCTGGAGTGGCAGGATGAACACTGAAGCTTTCTTT,CAWSGRMNTEAFF
TRBJ1-1,.,TRBV30,.,TGTGCCTGGAGTAGGGGACAACCTGGGAACACTGAAGCTTTCTTT,CAWSRGQPGNTEAFF
TRBJ1-5,.,TRBV6-2/TRBV6-3,.,TGTGCCAGCAGTTACCCGGGTCACAAAATAGATCAGCCCCAGCATTTT,CASSYPGHKIDQPQHF
TRBJ2-7,TRBD2,TRBV11-2,once,TGTGCCAGCAGCAACCAGGTCCTAGCGGGGGCCTACGAGCAGTACTTC,CASSNQVLAGAYEQYF
TRBJ2-3,TRBD1,TRBV5-4,.,TGTGCCAGCAGCTTGGCCGTCGCAGGGGGAACAGATACGCAGTATTTT,CASSLAVAGGTDTQYF
TRBJ2-1,.,TRBV7-2,.,TGTGCCAGCAGCTTACAGGTATATGAGCAGTTCTTC,CASSLQVYEQFF
TRBJ2-7,.,TRBV11-2,.,TGTGCCAGCAGCCCCCCGGCCTACGAGCAGTACTTC,CASSPPAYEQYF
TRBJ2-7,TRBD2,TRBV29-1,.,TGCAGCGCATCTTTCTCGGGGGGGAGGTACTTC,CSASFSGGRYF
TRBJ2-3,TRBD2,TRBV7-9,.,TGTGCCAGCAGCTTTCCCTTAGCGGGGGGGAGCACAGATACGCAGTATTTT,CASSFPLAGGSTDTQYF
TRBJ2-7,TRBD1,TRBV18,.,TGTGCCAGCTCACTCGACAGGGACGAGCAGTACTTC,CASSLDRDEQYF
TRBJ2-6,.,TRBV13,.,TGTGCCAGCAGCTTAAGGATGGTCGGCAGGAAACACTCTGGGGCCAACGTCCTGACTTTC,CASSLRMVGRKHSGANVLTF
TRBJ1-4,.,TRBV4-1,.,TGCGCCAGCAGCCAAGACCGGACTACTAATGAAAAACTGTTTTTT,CASSQDRTTNEKLFF
TRBJ2-1,TRBD2,TRBV7-3,once,TGTGCCAGCAGCCAATTGGGGGGGACTAGCTACAATGAGCAGTTCTTC,CASSQLGGTSYNEQFF
TRBJ2-2,TRBD1,TRBV5-1,.,TGCGCCAGCAGCCTGGGACAGGGGAACACCGGGGAGCTGTTTTTT,CASSLGQGNTGELFF
TRBJ2-1,.,TRBV19,.,TGTGCCAGTAGTATTTCTGGCGGGTCTAGAGGGGAGCAGTTCTTC,CASSISGGSRGEQFF
TRBJ1-2,.,TRBV27,.,TGTGCCAGCAGTTTATATTTAGGGGATGGCTACACCTTC,CASSLYLGDGYTF
TRBJ2-7,.,TRBV4-1,.,TGCGCCAGCAGCCACCTTGGGCGCGGGACCGCCTACGAGCAGTACTTC,CASSHLGRGTAYEQYF
TRBJ1-2,TRBD1,TRBV5-6,.,TGTGCCAGCAGGCCACAGGGGCCTAACTATGGCTACACCTTC,CASRPQGPNYGYTF
TRBJ1-1,.,TRBV7-8,.,TGTGCCAGCAGCATCGATACAGGAATTTTAGCTTTCTTT,CASSIDTGILAFF
TRBJ2-1,TRBD2,TRBV7-8,.,TGTGCCAGCAGCCTCACCACGTGGTCTAGCGGGAGTTTCAATGAGCAGTTCTTC,CASSLTTWSSGSFNEQFF